Presented here are 10 T cell receptor beta chains from one specimen sequenced in a study of cytomegalovirus exposure and HLA in healthy donors. PCR employed 60 Vbeta and 13 Jbeta primers. Profiling relied on immunoSEQ multiplex PCR, and the TCRdb table lists in-frame clones only, not all of them. The data contain some 160,000 clones, approximately 79% of them seen just once; the ten biggest clones take up approximately 2.2%. The sample consisted of PBMCs. All receptors derive from a male donor in good health and CMV-seronegative.

The rearrangement joins TRBV7-8 to TRBJ1-2; 8 bases match TRBD1. With V trimmed by 1 base and J by 3 bases, 7 bases remained unmatched. The CDR3 loop spans 16 amino acids. CDR1 and CDR2 (germline): SGHVS, FQNEAQ. DNA for the CDR3: TGTGCCAGCAGCTTAGGGGTAGGACAGGGATACTATGGCTACACCTTC. It yields the protein CASSLGVGQGYYGYTF.

This chain links TRBV4-3 with TRBJ1-2, with 7 nucleotides matching TRBD1. The CDR3 covers 16 residues. J was trimmed by 1 base and V by 2 bases; bases with no gene match: 7. The germline gives CDR1 LGHNA, CDR2 YSLEER. CDR3 sequence reads: CASSQQTGLLNYGYTF. The CDR3 DNA follows: TGCGCCAGCAGCCAACAGACAGGGCTCCTTAACTATGGCTACACCTTC.

The CDR3 nucleotides read TGTGCCAGCAGTAATACCTACAGTGCAACTAATGAAAAACTGTTTTTT. This gives the protein CASSNTYSATNEKLFF. The rearrangement links TRBV5-6 to TRBJ1-4; D call uncertain. Germline V CDR1 and CDR2: SGHDT, YYEEEE. CDR3 length equals 16 residues. Trimming removed 5 bases at V and 0 bases at J, with 14 bases between.

The chain couples TRBV11-2 to TRBJ2-6, with a tentative D call TRBD1 (5 bases). This CDR3 has 16 residues. Trimming removed 5 bases from V and 0 bases from J, with 11 bases in between. The germline gives CDR1 SGHAT, CDR2 FQNNGV. CDR3 region: CASSLVGDSGANVLTF. The CDR3, as DNA: TGTGCCAGCAGCCTAGTAGGGGACTCTGGGGCCAACGTCCTGACTTTC.

The chain recombines TRBV4-1 with TRBJ1-2; D is unresolved. The length of the CDR3 is 13 residues. The germline V and J ends were trimmed by 0 bases and 8 bases, with 10 bases remaining between them. The germline V gene encodes CDR1 MGHRA and CDR2 YSYEKL. The chain's CDR3 is CASSQDRSGGYTF. Here the CDR3 DNA reads TGCGCCAGCAGCCAAGATCGGTCGGGGGGCTACACCTTC.

The chain uses TRBV10-2 and TRBJ1-3; D remains ambiguous. V lost 3 bases and J lost 0, with 9 bases in between. CDR3 length: 15 amino acids. CDR1 is WSHSY and CDR2 is SAAADI in the germline V gene. CDR3 DNA: TGCGCCAGCAGTGACAGGACTAACTCTGGAAACACCATATATTTT. Translating it yields CASSDRTNSGNTIYF.

J is TRBJ1-3 and V is TRBV6-1; TRBD1 is a possible D gene (6 bases). CDR1 and CDR2 (germline): MNHNS, SASEGT. The CDR3 loop spans 14 amino acids. V was pared by 9 bases and J by 0 bases, with 12 bases between. This chain's CDR3 is CASSTGDSGNTIYF. The CDR3 DNA is TGTGCCAGTTCGACAGGCGACTCTGGAAACACCATATATTTT.

The chain couples TRBV5-1 to TRBJ1-4; TRBD1 aligns across 7 bases. This CDR3 has 15 residues. Losses at the gene ends were 1 base for V and 2 bases for J; bases not matched to a gene: 2. Germline V gene lookup returns CDR1 SGHRS and CDR2 YFSETQ. The CDR3 here is CASSLPGQTNEKLFF. The CDR3 nucleotides are TGCGCCAGCAGCTTGCCGGGACAGACTAATGAAAAACTGTTTTTT.

The V call is TRBV7-8, the J call TRBJ1-5, with D unresolved. CDR3 length equals 13 residues. Germline CDR1 reads SGHVS; CDR2 reads FQNEAQ. The V end was cut by 5 bases, the J end by 6 bases, with 11 bases between. CDR3 DNA sequence: TGTGCCAGCAGCCCCGACGCAGGTCAGCCCCAGCATTTT. It is translated as CASSPDAGQPQHF.

This clone has a single count. The V call is TRBV6-6, the J call TRBJ1-6; D perhaps matches TRBD1 (5 bases). The CDR3 loop spans 15 amino acids. Trimming pared 5 bases from V and 9 bases from J, leaving 17 bases between. CDR1 is MNHNY, CDR2 SVGAGI, per germline (reference sequence). The CDR3 DNA reads as TGTGCCAGCAGTGACCCAGCAGGGTCCAGTTCACCCCTCCACTTT. As protein: CASSDPAGSSSPLHF.